Listed below are T cell receptor delta chains from one sample, sequenced in a study of gamma-delta T cells after stem cell transplantation. TCRdb re-called the RT-PCR reads via CATT. The sample has about 3,000 delta-chain clones, almost 9% seen once. Specimen: gamma-delta T cells. These receptors all stem from a human donor. It is not recorded whose cells these are; they may come from a transplant donor. Each CDR3 is given with its conserved first and last residue. The D gene is left open where the match is weak. Rows may omit the clone size; those that give it use once, few, many or a size class.

TRDJ1,medium-sized,TRDV1,-,TGTGCTCTTGGGGATCCGGGCCTTCGGACCGATAAACTCATCTTT,CALGDPGLRTDKLIF
TRDJ3,few,TRDV2,TRDD3,TGTGCCTGCGACAAGTACTGGGGAATACAGCGGACTTTCTGGGACACCCGACAGATGTTTTTC,CACDKYWGIQRTFWDTRQMFF
TRDJ1,medium-sized,TRDV1,-,TGTGCTCTTGGGCCCCCGGGGGTTAAACTCATCTTT,CALGPPGVKLIF
TRDJ1,few,TRAV38-2/DV8,-,TGTGCTTATAGGAGGGCCTTCCTAACTCGTGGGGGATCCTCGTACACCGATAAACTCATCTTT,CAYRRAFLTRGGSSYTDKLIF
TRDJ1,few,TRDV2,TRDD3,TGTGCCTGTGACACTCGTACTGGGGATCCCTACACCGATAAACTCATCTTT,CACDTRTGDPYTDKLIF
TRDJ1,medium-sized,TRDV1,-,TGTGCTCTTGGGGAACCCTTAGGTAAACTCATCTTT,CALGEPLGKLIF
TRDJ1,-,TRDV2,TRDD3,TGTGCCGTGGACTACTGGGGGACCGATAAACTCATCTTT,CAVDYWGTDKLIF
TRDJ3,-,TRDV2,TRDD3,TGTGCCTGTGACATACTGGGGGATACGCGGAGCTCCTGGGACACCCGACAGATGTTTTTC,CACDILGDTRSSWDTRQMFF
TRDJ1,-,TRDV1,TRDD3,TGTGCTCTTGGGAAATACTGGGGGATCGTAGGCCAGTACTTCGATAAACTCATCTTT,CALGKYWGIVGQYFDKLIF
TRDJ1,-,TRDV1,TRDD3,TGTGCTCTTGGGACAACTAAGCCCTCTCCTAGCTTTGTACTGGGGGATACCGATAAACTCATCTTT,CALGTTKPSPSFVLGDTDKLIF
TRDJ3,medium-sized,TRDV2,TRDD3,TGTGCCTGTGACACTCTTTCTGGGGGGTCTTCGTTGATAACCCGACAGATGTTTTTC,CACDTLSGGSSLITRQMFF
TRDJ3,-,TRDV2,TRDD3,TGTGCCTGTGACACGGGGGGATACCCCGACTCCTGGGACACCCGACAGATGTTTTTC,CACDTGGYPDSWDTRQMFF
TRDJ3,large,TRDV2,TRDD3,TGTGCCTGTGACTACTGGGGGAGCTCCTGGGACACCCGACAGATGTTTTTC,CACDYWGSSWDTRQMFF
TRDJ1,large,TRDV2,-,TGTGCCTGTGACAAACTAGAAAAGAGGTACACCGATAAACTCATCTTT,CACDKLEKRYTDKLIF
TRDJ2,medium-sized,TRDV2,TRDD3,TGTGCCTGTGAGCGCCGGGGGATACGCGAAGCAGCACAACTCTTCTTT,CACERRGIREAAQLFF
TRDJ3,medium-sized,TRDV2,TRDD3,TGTGCCTGTGACACCTGGGGGACAAGCTCCTGGGACACCCGACAGATGTTTTTC,CACDTWGTSSWDTRQMFF
TRDJ1,few,TRDV1,-,TGTGCTCTTGGGGAATCCCTACCGTTCCGACATAGGTATACGCAGAAGGGACCCTTGGACCTTTACACCGATAAACTCATCTTT,CALGESLPFRHRYTQKGPLDLYTDKLIF
TRDJ1,-,TRDV1,-,TGTGCTCTTGGGGAACTCCAATCAATACGTACTTACTACACCGATAAACTCATCTTT,CALGELQSIRTYYTDKLIF
TRDJ3,few,TRDV2,TRDD3,TGTGCCTGTGACGTACTGGGGGATGACTCCTGGGACACCCGACAGATGTTTTTC,CACDVLGDDSWDTRQMFF
TRDJ2,few,TRDV1,-,TGTGCTCTTGGGGGCCTTTCCTACGTCGAGGGGATAGGGGTTCAACTCTTCTTT,CALGGLSYVEGIGVQLFF
TRDJ1,medium-sized,TRAV29/DV5,TRDD3,TGTGCAGCAAGCGGTCTTCTTCCCCTCGGGGATACTGGAACGGAGAGCTTGAACACCGATAAACTCATCTTT,CAASGLLPLGDTGTESLNTDKLIF